The 22 T cell receptor beta chains presented below share a single source sample, sequenced in a study of blood T cell repertoires in COVID-19 (dated by TCRdb to 2019 to 2021). Libraries were constructed by the immunoSEQ multiplex PCR assay. The source is immuneACCESS, and TCRdb retained only in-frame sequences with V and J called. Part of the clones is not carried over; for the studies checked, unresolved V genes explain less than half of this, and the remainder is unexplained. This sample has a few hundred thousand clones in its table, and around 86% of those were observed once. The top ten constitute 3.5% to 4.5% of the sample. Sequences were obtained from PBMCs or T cells enriched from blood (not recorded which). These receptors were obtained from a woman aged 40 to 50 with acute COVID-19.

DNA for the CDR3: TGTGCCATCAGTGAGTCGGGAGACCCCTACGAGCAGTACTTC. Its protein is CAISESGDPYEQYF. The chain joins TRBV10-3 to TRBJ2-7, with D maybe TRBD2 (5 bases). The germline CDR1 and CDR2 sequences are ENHRY and SYGVKD. V lost 0 bases, J lost 2 bases, and 8 bases lay in between. The CDR3 spans 14 residues.

The genes are TRBV29-1 and TRBJ1-1; possible D gene TRBD1, 5 bases. The V end was cut by 7 bases, the J end by 5 bases, with 14 bases between. The germline gives CDR1 SQVTM, CDR2 ANQGSEA. There are 12 residues in the CDR3. The CDR3 region is CSAQQAGTEAFF. The CDR3 nucleotides are TGCAGCGCTCAACAGGCGGGGACTGAAGCTTTCTTT.

The V gene is TRBV20-1, the J gene TRBJ1-1, with D possibly matching TRBD1 (5 bases). CDR3 size: 11 residues. The germline CDR1 and CDR2 sequences are DFQATT and SNEGSKA (reference sequence). Trimming took 3 bases from V and 8 from J, leaving 10 bases between them. Here the CDR3 DNA reads TGCAGTGCTAGCGGGGGTGTGGAAGCTTTCTTT. It specifies CSASGGVEAFF.

This chain connects TRBV7-2 to TRBJ2-2, with D possibly TRBD1 on 5 matching bases. The CDR3 covers 15 residues. From germline, CDR1 is SGHTA and CDR2 FQGNSA. Trimming took 1 base from V and 5 from J, leaving 11 bases between them. The CDR3 protein is CASSLGQGRTGELFF. The CDR3 DNA sequence: TGTGCCAGCAGCTTAGGGCAGGGAAGGACCGGGGAGCTGTTTTTT. Together with reference TRBV7-2 and TRBJ2-2, the CDR3 gives the full variable domain: GAGVSQSPSNKVTEKGKDVELRCDPISGHTALYWYRQSLGQGLEFLIYFQGNSAPDKSGLPSDRFSAERTGGSVSTLTIQRTQQEDSAVYLCASSLGQGRTGELFFGEGSRLTVL.

The chain links TRBV7-9 to TRBJ2-7; maybe TRBD1 (6 bases). V lost 1 base and J 0 bases, leaving 19 bases between the germline ends. This CDR3 is built from 18 residues. Looked up from germline, CDR1 is SEHNR and CDR2 is FQNEAQ (reference sequence). CDR3 nucleotides: TGTGCCAGCAGCTTAGTTCTTCTGGGGGACACGCGCTCCTACGAGCAGTACTTC. Protein: CASSLVLLGDTRSYEQYF.

The V and J genes are TRBV29-1 and TRBJ2-3; 7 bases align to TRBD2. This CDR3 is 14 amino acids long. J was trimmed by 2 bases and V by 6 bases; bases with no gene match: 8. Germline V CDR1 and CDR2: SQVTM, ANQGSEA. For the CDR3, the DNA is TGCAGCGTAGACGGCGGGAGTGTCACAGATACGCAGTATTTT. Protein: CSVDGGSVTDTQYF.

The chain links TRBV24-1 to TRBJ1-1; D gene unclear. The ends were cut back, 5 bases at V and 9 bases at J, with 9 bases in the middle. The CDR3 extends over 11 amino acids. Germline V gene lookup returns CDR1 KGHDR and CDR2 SFDVKD. The CDR3 DNA follows: TGTGCCACCAGTGCGGGTACAAAAGCTTTCTTT. This translates into CATSAGTKAFF.

The V call is TRBV9, the J call TRBJ1-2; D not resolved. Between the trimmed V and J ends, which lost 2 bases and 4 bases, there was a span of 12 bases. CDR1 and CDR2 from the germline V gene are SGDLS and YYNGEE. The CDR3 has 14 amino acids. The CDR3 DNA reads TGTGCCAGCAGCGTTCTCGGGAGGGTCTATGGCTACACCTTC. Protein sequence: CASSVLGRVYGYTF.

This clone was detected a few times. This sequence joins TRBV27 and TRBJ2-2; D gene unclear. CDR3 size: 14 residues. The germline CDR1 and CDR2 sequences are MNHEY and SMNVEV (reference sequence). V was pared by 3 bases and J by 2 bases, with 7 bases between. The CDR3 sequence: CASSLSFNTGELFF. CDR3 coding DNA: TGTGCCAGCAGTTTGTCGTTTAACACCGGGGAGCTGTTTTTT.

CDR3 sequence: CASSLEGTIGGELFF. The CDR3 region has the DNA TGCGCCAGCAGCTTGGAGGGGACTATCGGCGGGGAGCTGTTTTTT. The chain has TRBV5-1 and TRBJ2-2; 7 bases agree with TRBD2. CDR1 is SGHRS, CDR2 YFSETQ, per germline. This CDR3 is built from 15 residues. The J segment lost 7 bases and the V segment lost 0 bases, leaving 6 bases of the junction unmatched.

CDR3 in amino acids: CATSDSGSGISGELFF. The DNA for the CDR3 is TGTGCCACCAGTGACTCGGGCTCCGGGATATCCGGGGAGCTGTTTTTT. V is TRBV24-1 and J is TRBJ2-2; the D gene is possibly TRBD2 (5 bases). V dropped 4 bases and J dropped 6 bases, with 17 bases sitting between them. The CDR3 extends over 16 amino acids. Germline V gene sequence: CDR1 KGHDR, CDR2 SFDVKD.

This chain uses TRBV5-1 with TRBJ2-5, with 10 nucleotides matching TRBD1. Germline V gene data show CDR1 as SGHRS and CDR2 as YFSETQ. Trimming took 4 bases from V and 5 from J; bases not matched to a gene: 2. The CDR3 is 13 residues long. CDR3 bases: TGCGCCAGCAGCGAGGGACAGGGGGAGACCCAGTACTTC. It is translated as CASSEGQGETQYF.

The rearrangement uses TRBV9 and TRBJ2-2; 8 bases line up with TRBD1. The CDR3 totals 17 residues. J lost 3 bases, V lost 1 base, and 8 bases had no gene match. Germline-derived CDR1 and CDR2 are SGDLS and YYNGEE. The DNA for the CDR3 is TGTGCCAGCAGCGTACAGGGGGCTAGAGAGTACACCGGGGAGCTGTTTTTT. Protein product: CASSVQGAREYTGELFF.

The genes are TRBV7-3 and TRBJ2-3; D ambiguous. There are 13 residues in the CDR3. CDR1 and CDR2 from the germline V gene are SGHTA and FQGTGA. Deletions cut 5 bases from V and 2 bases from J, with 8 bases between. DNA for the CDR3: TGTGCCAGCAGCCCGAGCTCCACAGATACGCAGTATTTT. Protein: CASSPSSTDTQYF.

The V and J genes are TRBV6-5 and TRBJ2-1; TRBD1 matches at 8 bases. The ends lost 4 bases at V and 4 bases at J; junction bases unmatched: 9. The CDR3 consists of 16 residues. The V gene's germline CDR1 is MNHEY and CDR2 SVGAGI. CDR3 sequence: CASSSVGTGIYNEQFF. The DNA for the CDR3 is TGTGCCAGCAGTTCAGTCGGGACAGGCATTTACAATGAGCAGTTCTTC.

This chain links TRBV5-1 with TRBJ1-4; D is uncertain. Trimming removed 0 bases from V and 15 bases from J, with 18 bases in between. This CDR3 spans 14 amino acids. Germline lookup yields CDR1 SGHRS and CDR2 YFSETQ. The CDR3 DNA is TGCGCCAGCAGCTTGGCCCCGCAGGTCAAATCTTTGTTTTTT. Translating gives CASSLAPQVKSLFF.

This rearrangement joins TRBV24-1 to TRBJ2-1; 8 nucleotides line up with TRBD2. Germline V lookup: CDR1 KGHDR, CDR2 SFDVKD. The length of the CDR3 is 16 residues. The V gene end was trimmed by 4 bases and the J gene end by 4 bases; junction bases not matched to a gene: 8. The CDR3 sequence: CATSDPTSGAYNEQFF. Written as DNA, the CDR3 is TGTGCCACCAGTGACCCTACTAGCGGTGCTTACAATGAGCAGTTCTTC.

The rearrangement joins TRBV28 to TRBJ1-2; 7 positions match TRBD1. The J segment lost 5 bases and the V segment lost 7 bases, leaving 10 bases of the junction unmatched. Germline V gene data show CDR1 as MDHEN and CDR2 as SYDVKM. The length of the CDR3 is 14 residues. CDR3 in DNA: TGTGCCAGCAACTCACAGGGGCCGTTATATGGCTACACCTTC. This sequence encodes CASNSQGPLYGYTF.

This chain links TRBV9 with TRBJ1-2; a weak D match, TRBD1 (6 bases). CDR3 length equals 14 residues. CDR1 and CDR2 from the germline V gene are SGDLS and YYNGEE. V was trimmed by 0 bases and J by 6 bases, leaving 12 bases between them. The CDR3 coding sequence is TGTGCCAGCAGCGTAGCGTTGGCAGGGGATGGCTACACCTTC. It codes for CASSVALAGDGYTF.

In DNA form, the CDR3 reads TGTGCCAGCAGTTTTCCGGGACAACGAGGTAGTGAGCAGTTCTTC. Its translation: CASSFPGQRGSEQFF. The gene calls are TRBV7-3 and TRBJ2-1; D is perhaps TRBD1 (6 bases). Trimming took off 6 bases at V and 9 bases at J, with 21 bases between the two ends. Germline lookup yields CDR1 SGHTA and CDR2 FQGTGA. The CDR3 is 15 amino acids.

The chain carries TRBV7-2 and TRBJ2-3; 14 nucleotides agree with TRBD2. This CDR3 is 17 amino acids long. Germline trimming cut 5 bases from V and 5 bases from J; bases unmatched to any gene: 9. The germline CDR1 and CDR2 sequences are SGHTA and FQGNSA. The DNA of the CDR3 is TGTGCCAGCAGCCCCCGACTAGCGGGAGGGACAGGAGATACGCAGTATTTT. This encodes CASSPRLAGGTGDTQYF.

This rearrangement joins TRBV28 to TRBJ2-2; TRBD2 aligns across 7 bases. Germline values: CDR1 MDHEN, CDR2 SYDVKM. The ends lost 3 bases at V and 0 bases at J; junction bases unmatched: 13. The CDR3 consists of 19 residues. The CDR3 sequence is CASSFRDSGTPTNTGELFF. DNA of the CDR3: TGTGCCAGCAGTTTCCGCGACAGCGGGACGCCAACGAACACCGGGGAGCTGTTTTTT.